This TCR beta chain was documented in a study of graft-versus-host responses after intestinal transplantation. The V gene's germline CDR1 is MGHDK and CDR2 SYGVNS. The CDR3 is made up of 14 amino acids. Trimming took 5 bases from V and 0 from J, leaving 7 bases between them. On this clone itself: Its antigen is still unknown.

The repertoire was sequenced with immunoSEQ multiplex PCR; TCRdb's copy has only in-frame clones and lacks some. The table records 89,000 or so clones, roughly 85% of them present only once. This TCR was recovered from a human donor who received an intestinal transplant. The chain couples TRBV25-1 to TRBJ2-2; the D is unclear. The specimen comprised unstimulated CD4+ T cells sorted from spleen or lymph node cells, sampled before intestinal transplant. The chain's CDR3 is CASSYGANTGELFF. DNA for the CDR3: TGTGCCAGCAGTTATGGAGCGAACACCGGGGAGCTGTTTTTT.